The T cell receptor beta chain described here comes from a study of CD8+ T cells in alopecia areata. The CDR3 extends over 11 amino acids. V gave up 2 bases and J gave up 7 bases, with 2 bases separating them. Germline V CDR1 and CDR2: MGHRA, YSYEKL. This clone was found a few times. RNA extraction was followed by reverse transcription into cDNA, which acted as the sequencing template. Assay: immunoSEQ multiplex PCR; the TCRdb copy retains only in-frame clones and omits some. Of about 76,000 clones in the sample, 25% to 35% were seen once. Noted treatment: oral pan-JAK inhibitor, 5-10 mg twice daily. This TCR was sampled from a human donor with alopecia areata. V is TRBV4-1 and J is TRBJ1-4; no firm D call. The sample consisted of CD8+ T cells sorted from blood, taken at week 4, from a patient treated with tofacitinib. The CDR3 region is CASSQSEKLFF. The CDR3 DNA follows: TGCGCCAGCAGCCAATCTGAAAAACTGTTTTTT.